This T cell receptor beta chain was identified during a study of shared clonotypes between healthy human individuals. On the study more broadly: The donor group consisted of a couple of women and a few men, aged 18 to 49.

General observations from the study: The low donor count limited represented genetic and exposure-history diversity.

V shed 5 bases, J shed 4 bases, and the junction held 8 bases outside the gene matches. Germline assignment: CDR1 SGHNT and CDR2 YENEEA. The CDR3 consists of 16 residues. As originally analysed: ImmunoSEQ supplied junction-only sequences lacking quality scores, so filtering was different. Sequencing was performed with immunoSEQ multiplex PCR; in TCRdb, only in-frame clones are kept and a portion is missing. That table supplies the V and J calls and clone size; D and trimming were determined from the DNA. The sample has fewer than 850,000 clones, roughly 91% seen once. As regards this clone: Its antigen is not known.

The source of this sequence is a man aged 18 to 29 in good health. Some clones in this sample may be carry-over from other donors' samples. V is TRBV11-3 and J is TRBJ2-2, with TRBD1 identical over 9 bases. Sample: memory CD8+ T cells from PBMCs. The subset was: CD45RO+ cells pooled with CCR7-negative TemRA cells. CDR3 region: CASSARTGDITGELFF. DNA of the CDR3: TGTGCCAGCAGCGCCCGGACAGGGGATATCACCGGGGAGCTGTTTTTT.